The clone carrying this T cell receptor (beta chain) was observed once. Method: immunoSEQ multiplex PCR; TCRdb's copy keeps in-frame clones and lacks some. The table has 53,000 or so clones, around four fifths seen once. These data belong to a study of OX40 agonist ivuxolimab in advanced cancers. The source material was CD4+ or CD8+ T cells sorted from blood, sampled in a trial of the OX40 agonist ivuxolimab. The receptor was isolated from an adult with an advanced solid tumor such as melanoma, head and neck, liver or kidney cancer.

The CDR3 loop reads CASSLGPRWGYTF. Written as DNA, the CDR3 is TGTGCCAGCAGCTTAGGGCCACGCTGGGGCTACACCTTC. The chain links TRBV7-9 to TRBJ1-2; D call uncertain. Germline V gene sequence: CDR1 SEHNR, CDR2 FQNEAQ (reference sequence). The length of the CDR3 is 13 residues. With 1 base removed from V and 8 bases from J, the gap between germline ends came to 11 bases.